This T cell receptor beta chain was recorded in a study of spatial heterogeneity in lung cancer (dated by TCRdb to 2018 to 2020). Notes on the research overall: Beta-chain transcripts were consistently detected in greater numbers than alpha-chain transcripts, which likely reflects a higher abundance of beta-chain transcripts. In the raw uncorrected reads, each unique combination of TCR and UMI appeared on average more than ten times. The study quantitatively compared TCR alpha and beta repertoires across multiple tumor regions, matched nontumor lung and blood in non-small cell lung cancer. Nonsynonymous mutation counts, determined by whole-exome sequencing of tumor tissue, were related to features of the TCR repertoire. At surgery, both alpha and beta chains were TCR-sequenced in 200 to 250 tumor regions, approximately 64 matched nontumor lung samples and 56 PBMC samples. What the work shows at the level of the full study, not this receptor alone: Additional single-cell paired TCR alpha and beta sequencing was considered necessary to confirm, at a functional level, the hypothesis that regional TCRs recognize regional mutations. Ubiquitous expanded tumor TCRs showed up in blood more often at tumor resection than at routine follow-up.

This clonotype was observed a handful of times. Its target antigen remains unknown. It has no much larger one-base neighbor in the sample; base qualities were not kept. For CDR1 and CDR2, the germline V gene lists SGHDN and FVKESK. Germline trimming: 4 bases from V, 3 bases from J; junction bases outside gene matches: 3. From the cysteine through the phenylalanine, the CDR3 covers 14 amino acids. The only DNA kept is the CDR3, 42 bases in frame from the first base. The time point label for this specimen denotes: sample taken at primary tumor resection. The donors were 65 to 90 patients from the lung TRACERx cohort who had early-stage, untreated non-small cell lung cancer. For TCR sequencing, whole RNA was extracted from tumor and nontumor lung tissue, or from cryopreserved PBMC samples, and no cell sorting was done. Patients were selected for TCR sequencing only if sufficient RNA was available from at least two tumor regions.

Library method: 5' RACE. Instrument used: NextSeq 500. In the TCR library protocol, a unique molecular identifier was attached to each TCR cDNA molecule so that PCR and sequencing errors could be corrected. Under the source paper's analysis protocol: Decombinator tools were used for TCR identification, UMI-based error correction and CDR3 extraction. Expanded TCRs were defined as those above a frequency of 2 per 1,000, corresponding to the top 1% of the tumor frequency distribution. Rényi diversity was computed with the R vegan package after subsampling each repertoire 100 times to 5,000 TCRs. To build CDR3 similarity networks, amino acid triplet string-kernel similarity was used, and CDR3s were connected when their pairwise similarity was above 0.82. TCRdb reworked the public reads: Q25 trimming with fastp, MiXCR clone assembly, productive beta chains retained. Rows are combined by CDR3 protein, so each entry shows the most common genes and DNA. The V and J calls and clone size are TCRdb's, not the authors'. The sample data list about 92,000 distinct CDR3 sequences, and roughly 12% of these were observed just once. The ten largest account for under 50% of the sample.

The sequence was collected from a male donor with early-stage non-small cell lung cancer. The chain was built from TRBV14 and TRBJ2-7, and TRBD2 matches 10 of the central bases. Source: PBMCs, taken at surgery. For the CDR3, the sequence is CASSLSGGFYEQYF. In nucleotides, the sequence is TGTGCCAGCAGCCTTAGCGGGGGGTTCTACGAGCAGTACTTC.